This T cell receptor beta chain is from a study of shared clonotypes between healthy human individuals. Regarding the study as a whole: A reduction in generation probabilities was seen for non-shared clonotypes relative to those shared by all four donors.

A remark on this clone: Its antigen is unidentified.

Terminally differentiated effector memory CD45RA+ cells were excluded by CCR7 positive selection of CD45RO-negative cells. Nashville, Tennessee was home to all donors, each a Caucasian adult. The germline V gene has CDR1 SGHDT and CDR2 YYEEEE. With 3 bases clipped from V and 0 bases from J, the junction kept 7 bases outside the gene matches. CDR3 size: 17 residues. Libraries were prepared by immunoSEQ multiplex PCR; TCRdb keeps only in-frame clonotypes and omits some of them. This sample has some 2 million clones, with approximately 94% found just once. This clonotype was sampled from a man younger than 35 in good health. This chain connects TRBV5-6 to TRBJ1-5; 9 positions match TRBD1. Sequencing was carried out using naive CD8+ T cells sorted from blood. Written as DNA, the CDR3 is TGTGCCAGCAGCTCCGGGACAGGGTCGTATAGCAATCAGCCCCAGCATTTT. Protein sequence: CASSSGTGSYSNQPQHF.